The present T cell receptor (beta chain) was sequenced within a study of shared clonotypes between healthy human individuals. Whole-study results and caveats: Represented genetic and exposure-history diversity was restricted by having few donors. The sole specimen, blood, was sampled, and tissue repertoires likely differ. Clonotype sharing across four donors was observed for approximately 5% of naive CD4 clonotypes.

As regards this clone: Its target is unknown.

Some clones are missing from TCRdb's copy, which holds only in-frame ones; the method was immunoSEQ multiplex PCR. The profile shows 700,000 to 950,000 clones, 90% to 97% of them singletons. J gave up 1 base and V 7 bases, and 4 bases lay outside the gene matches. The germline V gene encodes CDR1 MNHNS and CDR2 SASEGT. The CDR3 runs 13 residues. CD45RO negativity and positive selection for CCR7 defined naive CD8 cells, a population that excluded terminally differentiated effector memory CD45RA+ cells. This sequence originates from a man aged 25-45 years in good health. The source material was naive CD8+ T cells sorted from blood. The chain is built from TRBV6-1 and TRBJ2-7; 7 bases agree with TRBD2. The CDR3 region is CASTGLESYEQYF. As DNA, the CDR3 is TGTGCCAGCACTGGACTAGAATCCTACGAGCAGTACTTC.